Listed below are T cell receptor beta chains from one sample, sequenced in a study of beta chain features in type 1 diabetes. The repertoire was sequenced with immunoSEQ multiplex PCR; TCRdb's copy has only in-frame clones and lacks some. The sample has roughly 400,000 clones, 8.5% to 10% seen once. Specimen: central memory CD4+ T cells from blood. The receptor source for this set is a man aged 25-40 years with type 1 diabetes. Each CDR3 is given with its conserved first and last residue. Each record gives: CDR3 DNA, CDR3 protein, V gene, CDR3 length, D gene, clone size, J gene. D genes are given only for firm matches. Size is stated for part of the rows, as once, few or many counts, or as a class when the clone is expanded.

TGTGCCAGCAGCTTCGGGGAATTGAACTATGGCTACACCTTC,CASSFGELNYGYTF,TRBV7-9,14,-,many,TRBJ1-2
TGTGCCAGCAGCGAAGGGGTCCGGGACAGGGACTACGAGCAGTACTTC,CASSEGVRDRDYEQYF,TRBV28,16,TRBD1,-,TRBJ2-7
TGCGCCAGCAGCAAGGACAGTACGAATGAGCAGTTCTTC,CASSKDSTNEQFF,TRBV5-1,13,-,-,TRBJ2-1
TGTGCCAGCAGGAGGCGACAGGAGTCCTACGAGCAGTACTTC,CASRRRQESYEQYF,TRBV6-5,14,-,-,TRBJ2-7
TGTGCCTGGAGTCGGACTAGCGGACCCTACGAGCAGTACTTC,CAWSRTSGPYEQYF,TRBV30,14,TRBD2,-,TRBJ2-7
TGTGCCAGCAGCAAGCGGTCGGGGCGGGAGGAAAAACTGTTTTTT,CASSKRSGREEKLFF,TRBV6-5,15,-,few,TRBJ1-4
TGCGCCAGCAGCCCCCGGCCGGGTTATCAGCCCCAGCATTTT,CASSPRPGYQPQHF,TRBV5-1,14,-,-,TRBJ1-5
TGTGCCAGCAGCGTACAGGGGAGCAATGAGCAGTTCTTC,CASSVQGSNEQFF,TRBV9,13,-,many,TRBJ2-1
TGTGCCAGCAGCGCGGGACAGGGCTACAATCAGCCCCAGCATTTT,CASSAGQGYNQPQHF,TRBV6-1,15,TRBD1,few,TRBJ1-5
TGTGCCAGCAGCTTAGTAGGGACCAGCACGCAGTATTTT,CASSLVGTSTQYF,TRBV11-2,13,-,few,TRBJ2-3
TGTGCCAGCAGCCTCGGGGGGGCTGGGAGCGGAGTAAATGAGCAGTTCTTC,CASSLGGAGSGVNEQFF,TRBV11-1,17,TRBD2,-,TRBJ2-1
TGCGCCAGCAGCCCCTTAGGCGGGAGGGGGCAAGAGACCCAGTACTTC,CASSPLGGRGQETQYF,TRBV5-4,16,TRBD2,few,TRBJ2-5
TGTGCCAGCAGCCAGTACAGGGGCGACGGGTCCCCGAATAATCAGCCCCAGCATTTT,CASSQYRGDGSPNNQPQHF,TRBV7-9,19,TRBD1,-,TRBJ1-5
TGTGCCAGTAGTATTGGACTAGCGGGAGGGCGGGGCCAAGAGACCCAGTACTTC,CASSIGLAGGRGQETQYF,TRBV19,18,TRBD2,few,TRBJ2-5
TGTGCCAGCAGCCGGGATGCGGGAGCGAGCACAGATACGCAGTATTTT,CASSRDAGASTDTQYF,TRBV11-2,16,TRBD2,-,TRBJ2-3
TGTGCCAGCAGCTTAGCGTCGGGGGCGGGAGAGACCCAGTACTTC,CASSLASGAGETQYF,TRBV7-8,15,-,few,TRBJ2-5
TGTGCCAGCAGCTCAGGCAGGGGCTACGAGCAGTACTTC,CASSSGRGYEQYF,TRBV7-9,13,-,many,TRBJ2-7
TGTGCCAGCTCACCACGGACAGGTGGAAACACCATATATTTT,CASSPRTGGNTIYF,TRBV18,14,TRBD1,few,TRBJ1-3
TGTGCCAGCTCACCACCAGGCGGGGCCTACGAGCAGTACTTC,CASSPPGGAYEQYF,TRBV18,14,-,-,TRBJ2-7
TGTGCCAGCAGCCCTGGACAAACCCTTAATGAGTTCTTC,CASSPGQTLNEFF,TRBV5-8,13,-,few,TRBJ2-1
TGTGCCAGCAGCTCGGGACTGATGGATACGCAGTATTTT,CASSSGLMDTQYF,TRBV7-3,13,-,few,TRBJ2-3
TGTGCCAGCAGCTTGACAGGAAAATACGAGCAGTACTTC,CASSLTGKYEQYF,TRBV11-2,13,-,few,TRBJ2-7
TGTGCCAGCAGGGCGCCAATCAACACCGGGGAGCTGTTTTTT,CASRAPINTGELFF,TRBV27,14,-,few,TRBJ2-2
TGTGCCAGCAGACCCGGGACCGCTCGGCGAGATACGCAGTATTTT,CASRPGTARRDTQYF,TRBV6-5,15,-,few,TRBJ2-3
TGTGCCAGCAGTTTGTCCTATGGCTACACCTTC,CASSLSYGYTF,TRBV28,11,-,-,TRBJ1-2
TGTGCCAGCTCACCATCAGGACAAGTCTATGGCTACACCTTC,CASSPSGQVYGYTF,TRBV18,14,-,few,TRBJ1-2
TGTGCCAGCAGTGTGGACAGCGAGGGGTACTATGGCACAGATACGCAGTATTTT,CASSVDSEGYYGTDTQYF,TRBV6-1,18,-,few,TRBJ2-3
TGTGCCAGCAGTTCCCTCACCCGGGGGAACTACGAGCAGTACTTC,CASSSLTRGNYEQYF,TRBV28,15,-,few,TRBJ2-7
TGCGCCAGCAGCCCTGGGGATCTGGGGGCCCAAGAGACCCAGTACTTC,CASSPGDLGAQETQYF,TRBV5-1,16,-,few,TRBJ2-5
TGTGCCAGCAGTTACCGGGGACTAGCGGGAGACCAGTTCTTC,CASSYRGLAGDQFF,TRBV6-5,14,TRBD2,-,TRBJ2-1
TGTGCCAGCAGCTTAAGGGGTGTTGCTTTCTTT,CASSLRGVAFF,TRBV7-9,11,-,-,TRBJ1-1
TGTGCCAGCTCACCACAAGGGGGCCCGATGAACACTGAAGCTTTCTTT,CASSPQGGPMNTEAFF,TRBV18,16,TRBD1,few,TRBJ1-1